The 22 T cell receptor beta chains below all came from one sample that was sequenced in a study of molecular identifiers for immune sequencing clone quantification. TCRdb used MiXCR to reprocess the PCR reads, holding one entry per CDR3 protein. The sample includes more than 550,000 distinct CDR3 sequences, less than 30% seen only once; the top ten take approximately 0.75%. Sequenced material: naive CD8+ T cells from blood, with Jurkat cell RNA spiked in. The subset here: FACS-sorted CD8+CD4-CCR7+CD45RA+ naive T cells. These receptors all come from a human donor in good health. Some libraries in this study had Jurkat cell RNA spiked in.

This clonotype was observed a few times. This may be a read error: a much more frequent sequence differs by one nucleotide. The chain recombines TRBV14 with TRBJ1-4; D possibly corresponds to TRBD1 (6 bases). Looked up from germline, CDR1 is SGHDN and CDR2 is FVKESK. The CDR3 is 15 amino acids. The CDR3 region has the DNA TGTGCCAGCAGCTTACAGGGACCGCCTAATGAAAAACTGTCTTTT. It codes for CASSLQGPPNEKLSF.

This clonotype was detected many times. The chain combines TRBV5-4 with TRBJ2-5; D is perhaps TRBD2 (6 bases). Between the trimmed V and J ends, which lost 3 bases and 7 bases, there was a span of 16 bases. Germline CDR1 is SGHNT and CDR2 is YYREEE (reference sequence). CDR3 size: 14 residues. CDR3 nucleotide sequence: TGTGCCAGCAGCTACTCCGGGACTCCCGCGACCCAGTACTTC. This codes for CASSYSGTPATQYF.

There are a few counts of this clonotype. The chain has TRBV19 and TRBJ2-5, with 7 bases aligning to TRBD2. Germline CDR1 and CDR2: LNHDA and SQIVND (reference sequence). There are 16 residues in the CDR3. V shed 3 bases, J shed 2 bases, and the junction held 9 bases outside the gene matches. The CDR3 loop reads CASSIGTGGRQETQYF. CDR3 DNA sequence: TGTGCCAGTAGTATTGGTACGGGAGGCCGTCAAGAGACCCAGTACTTC.

Of note for this clonotype: With a much larger clone just one base away, this may be a read error. The chain has TRBV27 and TRBJ1-5, with no clear D. CDR3 length equals 12 residues. Germline loops: CDR1 MNHEY, CDR2 SMNVEV (reference sequence). DNA for the CDR3: TGTACCAGCAGTGGATTCAATCAGCCCCAGCATTTT. It is translated as CTSSGFNQPQHF.

Regarding this clonotype: This sequence may be a read error, since a much larger clone differs from it by one base. The chain has TRBV6-6 and TRBJ2-3, with D possibly being TRBD2 (6 bases). V dropped 5 bases and J dropped 2 bases, with 11 bases sitting between them. The CDR3 spans 14 residues. Germline assignment: CDR1 MNHNY and CDR2 SVGAGI (reference sequence). The CDR3 loop is CASSTGGNTDTQYF. In DNA, the CDR3 is TGTGCCAGCAGTACTGGCGGGAACACAGATACGCAGTATTTT.

Regarding this clonotype: Its ends do not fully match the called genes, so a read error is possible. The chain carries TRBV28 and TRBJ2-5; D perhaps matches TRBD1 (6 bases). The CDR3 extends over 16 amino acids. The germline V gene has CDR1 MDHEN and CDR2 SYDVKM. Here the CDR3 DNA reads TGTGCCAGCAGCCCCCAGACAGGAGTCTACCAAGGGACCCAGTACTTC. Translated: CASSPQTGVYQGTQYF.

Notes on this clonotype: The junction departs from germline at one end; a sequencing error may be responsible. This chain joins TRBV6-2 or TRBV6-3 and TRBJ2-4; D gene unclear. The CDR3 has 15 amino acids. The germline V gene has CDR1 MNHEY and CDR2 SVGEGT. Written as DNA, the CDR3 is TGTGCCAGCAGCCAATTTTTCGCCGGCAAAAACCTTCAGTCCTTC. This encodes CASSQFFAGKNLQSF.

The table lists this clonotype with a count of one. At one boundary the junction diverges from the germline segment, which might be a read error. This rearrangement joins TRBV5-1 to TRBJ2-7, with D maybe TRBD1 (5 bases). Per the germline V gene, CDR1 is SGHRS and CDR2 is YFSETQ. The CDR3 runs 13 residues. CDR3 bases: TGCGCCAGCTGCTTGGAAGACAGCTACGAGCAGTACTTC. This encodes CASCLEDSYEQYF.

Turning to this clonotype: One end of the junction fails to match germline, which may point to a read error. The genes are TRBV6-2 or TRBV6-3 and TRBJ1-1, with D perhaps TRBD1 (5 bases). The CDR3 consists of 12 residues. Germline CDR1 MNHEY, CDR2 SVGEGT. CDR3 DNA: TGTGCCAGCAGTTTGACAGATTCTGAAGCTTACTTT. Its translation is CASSLTDSEAYF.

This clonotype showed up just a few times. This chain uses TRBV6-1 with TRBJ1-1, with 8 bases that match TRBD1. Germline assignment: CDR1 MNHNS and CDR2 SASEGT. Trimming took 9 bases from V and 7 from J; bases not matched to a gene: 7. The CDR3 is 12 residues long. The CDR3 reads CASIPDRVEAFF. The DNA for the CDR3 is TGTGCCAGTATACCGGACAGGGTTGAAGCTTTCTTT.

The genes are TRBV18 and TRBJ2-3; D gene uncertain. The CDR3 consists of 13 residues. The germline V gene encodes CDR1 KGHSH and CDR2 LQKENI. V lost 2 bases and J lost 7, with 10 bases in between. CDR3 residues: CASSPSYVYTQYF. CDR3 DNA: TGTGCCAGCTCACCAAGTTACGTATATACGCAGTATTTT.

This clonotype was picked up a small number of times. This rearrangement joins TRBV3-1 to TRBJ2-4; D not resolved. Trimming stripped 1 base from V and 0 bases from J, with 16 bases between. This CDR3 contains 18 residues. The germline V gene has CDR1 LGHDT and CDR2 YNNKEL (reference sequence). In DNA, the CDR3 is TGTGCCAGCAGCCAAGGAGCTAATCCAACAATAGCCAAAAACATTCAGTACTTC. This gives the protein CASSQGANPTIAKNIQYF.

J is TRBJ2-5 and V is TRBV30, with 13 positions matching TRBD2. This CDR3 region has 13 residues. Germline V gene lookup returns CDR1 GTSNPN and CDR2 SVGIG (reference sequence). After removal of 1 base from V and 10 bases from J, the junction contained 3 bases not matched to a gene. CDR3 loop: CAWSGTSGSNQYF. CDR3 DNA: TGTGCCTGGAGTGGGACTAGCGGGAGTAACCAGTACTTC. Looking up the rest from reference TRBV30 and TRBJ2-5 gives the full variable domain: SQTIHQWPATLVQPVGSPLSLECTVEGTSNPNLYWYRQAAGRGLQLLFYSVGIGQISSEVPQNLSASRPQDRQFILSSKKLLLSDSGFYLCAWSGTSGSNQYFGPGTRLLVL.

This clonotype was counted at least ten times. The chain combines TRBV24-1 with TRBJ2-2, with 8 bases aligning to TRBD2. The CDR3 is made up of 16 amino acids. V lost 4 bases to trimming and J lost 2 bases; unmatched junction nucleotides: 5. The V gene's germline CDR1 is KGHDR and CDR2 SFDVKD. DNA of the CDR3: TGTGCCACCAGTGACCCTACTAGCGGTAACACCGGGGAGCTGTTTTTT. Encoded protein: CATSDPTSGNTGELFF.

This clonotype was seen repeatedly, ten times or more. CDR3 coding DNA: TGTGCCAGCAGTTTCAGGGGACTGCTTGAGGGGGAGCAGTACTTC. Translating gives CASSFRGLLEGEQYF. The chain recombines TRBV28 with TRBJ2-7; possibly TRBD1 or TRBD2 for D (6 bases each). Looked up from germline, CDR1 is MDHEN and CDR2 is SYDVKM. V was pared by 3 bases and J by 7 bases, with 19 bases between. The CDR3 covers 15 residues.

Ten or more counts support this clonotype. The gene calls are TRBV11-2 and TRBJ2-3; D call uncertain. The CDR3 loop spans 13 amino acids. V lost 5 bases and J 6 bases, leaving 12 bases between the germline ends. The germline V gene has CDR1 SGHAT and CDR2 FQNNGV. The CDR3 is CASSDDSLDTQYF. DNA of the CDR3: TGTGCCAGCAGCGATGACTCCCTCGATACGCAGTATTTT.

In regard to this clonotype: A much larger clone differs from this one at a single base, so this may be a read error. The chain uses TRBV7-6 and TRBJ2-2, with 7 nucleotides matching TRBD2. Germline V CDR1 and CDR2: SGHVS, FNYEAQ. V lost 8 bases and J lost 5; bases outside the gene matches: 11. This CDR3 is 15 amino acids long. The CDR3 loop reads CASGSSGVGTGELFF. In nucleotides, the CDR3 is TGTGCCAGCGGCTCCAGCGGGGTGGGGACCGGGGAGCTGTTTTTT.

As regards this clonotype: This clone may be a read error of a much larger clone one base away. This chain connects TRBV2 to TRBJ1-1; 7 bases fit TRBD1. The length of the CDR3 is 15 residues. Germline loops: CDR1 SNHLY, CDR2 FYNNEI. CDR3 region: CASSETGPGGTEALF. The CDR3 nucleotides read TGTGCCAGCAGTGAGACAGGGCCTGGGGGGACTGAAGCTCTCTTT.

This clonotype was observed many times. The chain links TRBV24-1 to TRBJ2-2; TRBD2 is a possible D gene (5 bases). The CDR3 runs to 16 residues. With 1 base removed from V and 2 bases from J, the gap between germline ends came to 10 bases. CDR1 is KGHDR and CDR2 is SFDVKD in the germline V gene. CDR3 region: CATSDFRTSNTGELFF. CDR3 nucleotide sequence: TGTGCCACCAGTGATTTCCGGACTTCCAACACCGGGGAGCTGTTTTTT.

This clonotype came up a few times. The rearrangement uses TRBV12-3 or TRBV12-4 and TRBJ1-4; no reliable D call. This CDR3 spans 15 amino acids. Trimming removed 2 bases from V and 7 bases from J, with 14 bases in between. CDR3 in DNA: TGTGCCAGCAGTTTAAGTGCGGGAGTGGGTGAAAAACTGTTTTTT. Encoded protein: CASSLSAGVGEKLFF.

A few counts support this clonotype. The V gene is TRBV12-3 or TRBV12-4, the J gene TRBJ2-7, with 10 nucleotides matching TRBD1. V lost 5 bases, J lost 4 bases, and 11 bases stayed unmatched. The CDR3 extends over 16 amino acids. The CDR3 nucleotides read TGTGCCAGCAGTATAGTAGGGACAGGGGCCTGGTACGAGCAGTACTTC. This gives the protein CASSIVGTGAWYEQYF.

V is TRBV12-3 or TRBV12-4 and J is TRBJ2-5, with D possibly TRBD2 on 7 matching bases. V lost 0 bases and J lost 5, with 13 bases in between. CDR3 length: 15 amino acids. Here the CDR3 reads CASSLAGGLRETQYF. The CDR3 DNA follows: TGTGCCAGCAGTTTAGCCGGGGGGCTCCGGGAGACCCAGTACTTC.